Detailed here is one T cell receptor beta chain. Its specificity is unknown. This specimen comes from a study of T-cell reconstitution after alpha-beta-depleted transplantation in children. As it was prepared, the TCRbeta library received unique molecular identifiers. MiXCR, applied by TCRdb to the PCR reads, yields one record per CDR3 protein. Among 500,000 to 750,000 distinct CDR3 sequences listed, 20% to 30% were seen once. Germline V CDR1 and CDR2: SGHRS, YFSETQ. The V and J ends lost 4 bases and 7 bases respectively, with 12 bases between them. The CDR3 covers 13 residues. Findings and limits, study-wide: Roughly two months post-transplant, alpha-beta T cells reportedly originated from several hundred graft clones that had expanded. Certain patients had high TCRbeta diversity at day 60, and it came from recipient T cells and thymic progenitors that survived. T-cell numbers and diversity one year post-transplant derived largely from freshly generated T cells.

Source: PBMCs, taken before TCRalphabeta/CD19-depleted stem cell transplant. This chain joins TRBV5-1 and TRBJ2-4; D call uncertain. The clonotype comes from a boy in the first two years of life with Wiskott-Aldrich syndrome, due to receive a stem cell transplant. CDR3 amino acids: CASSPGGSNIQYF. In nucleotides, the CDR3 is TGCGCCAGCAGCCCTGGTGGGTCGAACATTCAGTACTTC.